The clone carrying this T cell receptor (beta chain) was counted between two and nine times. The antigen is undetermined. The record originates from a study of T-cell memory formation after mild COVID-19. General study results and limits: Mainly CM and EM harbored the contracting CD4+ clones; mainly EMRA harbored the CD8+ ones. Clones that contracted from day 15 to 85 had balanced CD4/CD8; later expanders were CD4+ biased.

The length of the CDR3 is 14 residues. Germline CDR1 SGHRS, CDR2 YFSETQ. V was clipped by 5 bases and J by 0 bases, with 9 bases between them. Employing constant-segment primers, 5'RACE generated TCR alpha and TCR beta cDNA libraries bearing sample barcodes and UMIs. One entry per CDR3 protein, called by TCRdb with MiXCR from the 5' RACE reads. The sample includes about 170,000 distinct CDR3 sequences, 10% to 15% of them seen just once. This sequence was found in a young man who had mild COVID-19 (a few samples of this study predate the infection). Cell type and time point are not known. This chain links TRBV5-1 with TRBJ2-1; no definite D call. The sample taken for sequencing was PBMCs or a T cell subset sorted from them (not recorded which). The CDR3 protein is CASRRDSSYNEQFF. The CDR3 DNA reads TGCGCCAGCAGAAGGGATAGCTCCTACAATGAGCAGTTCTTC.